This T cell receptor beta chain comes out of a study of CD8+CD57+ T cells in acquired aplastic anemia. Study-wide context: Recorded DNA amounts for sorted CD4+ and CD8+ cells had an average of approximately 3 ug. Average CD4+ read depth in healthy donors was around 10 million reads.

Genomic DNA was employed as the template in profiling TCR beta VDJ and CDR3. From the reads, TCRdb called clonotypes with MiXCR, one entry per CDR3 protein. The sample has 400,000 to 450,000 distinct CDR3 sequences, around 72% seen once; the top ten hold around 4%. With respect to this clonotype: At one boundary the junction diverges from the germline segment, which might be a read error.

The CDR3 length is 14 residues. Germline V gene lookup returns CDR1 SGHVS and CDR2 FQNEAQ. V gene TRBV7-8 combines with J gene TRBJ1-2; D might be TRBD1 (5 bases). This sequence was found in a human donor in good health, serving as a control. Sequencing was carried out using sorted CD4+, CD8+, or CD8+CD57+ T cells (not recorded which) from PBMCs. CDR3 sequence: CASSPRLAGGISEF. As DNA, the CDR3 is TGTGCCAGCAGCCCACGACTAGCGGGGGGGATCTCCGAGTTC.